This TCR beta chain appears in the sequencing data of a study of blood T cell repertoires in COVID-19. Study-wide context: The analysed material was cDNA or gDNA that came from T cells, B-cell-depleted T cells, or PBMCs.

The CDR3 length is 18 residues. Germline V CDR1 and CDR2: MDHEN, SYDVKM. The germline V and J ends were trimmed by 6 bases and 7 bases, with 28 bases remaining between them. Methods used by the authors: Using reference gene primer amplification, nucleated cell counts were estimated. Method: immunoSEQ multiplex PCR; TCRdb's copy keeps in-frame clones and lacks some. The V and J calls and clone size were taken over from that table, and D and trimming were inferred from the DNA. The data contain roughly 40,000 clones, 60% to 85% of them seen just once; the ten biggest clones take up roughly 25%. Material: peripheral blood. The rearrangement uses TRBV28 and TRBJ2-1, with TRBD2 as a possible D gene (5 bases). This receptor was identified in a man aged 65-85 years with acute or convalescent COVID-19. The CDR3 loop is CASSLRDLAKLVGNEQFF. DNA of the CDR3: TGTGCCAGCAGCCTCAGAGACCTAGCCAAATTAGTAGGGAATGAGCAGTTCTTC.